Listed below are T cell receptor beta chains from one sample, sequenced in a study of blood T cells in healthy people across ages. TCRdb reprocessed the 5' RACE reads via MiXCR and lists one record per CDR3 protein. The sample shows hundreds of thousands of distinct CDR3 sequences, about 46% of them seen only once. The sequencing input was blood. The source of these receptors is a man older than 75 in good health. CDR3s include the opening cysteine and the closing phenylalanine or tryptophan. A D gene is named only where the DNA matches it firmly. A clone size is listed for some rows: how often the clone was seen (once, few, many), or a class if it is expanded.

clone size	D gene	V gene	J gene	CDR3 protein	CDR3 DNA
many	TRBD1	TRBV7-3	TRBJ2-7	CASSLGGQETEQYF	TGTGCCAGCAGCTTAGGAGGACAGGAGACCGAGCAGTACTTC
many	.	TRBV9	TRBJ1-2	CASSVEPGMGYGYTF	TGTGCCAGCAGCGTAGAACCGGGTATGGGCTATGGCTACACCTTC
few	.	TRBV9	TRBJ1-1	CASSFTAGEGTAFF	TGTGCCAGCAGCTTTACAGCAGGGGAGGGGACAGCTTTCTTT
.	TRBD1	TRBV12-3/TRBV12-4	TRBJ2-3	CASSLERGTGTDTQYF	TGTGCCAGCAGTTTAGAGAGGGGGACAGGCACAGATACGCAGTATTTT
once	TRBD2	TRBV2	TRBJ2-2	CASRSLTSGSTGELFF	TGTGCCAGCAGATCGTTGACTAGCGGGTCCACCGGGGAGCTGTTTTTT
.	.	TRBV7-2	TRBJ2-7	CASSRNRDNYEQYF	TGTGCCAGCAGCAGGAATCGGGACAACTACGAGCAGTACTTC
.	TRBD2	TRBV7-3	TRBJ2-3	CASSSTGGRADAQYF	TGTGCCAGCAGCTCTACGGGCGGGAGGGCAGATGCGCAGTATTTT
few	TRBD2	TRBV7-2	TRBJ2-7	CASSLVASGTHSYEQYF	TGTGCCAGCAGCTTAGTGGCTAGCGGGACCCACTCCTACGAGCAGTACTTC
.	TRBD2	TRBV2	TRBJ2-3	CASSEPEFTSASSDTQYF	TGTGCCAGCAGTGAACCCGAATTCACTAGCGCAAGTTCAGATACGCAGTATTTT
.	.	TRBV29-1	TRBJ1-1	CSAVGGASTEAFF	TGCAGCGCCGTAGGGGGGGCGAGCACTGAAGCTTTCTTT
once	.	TRBV11-3	TRBJ1-1	CASSLADHTEAFF	TGTGCCAGCAGCTTAGCAGACCACACTGAAGCTTTCTTT
few	TRBD1	TRBV20-1	TRBJ2-6	CSARGGQESSGANVLTF	TGCAGTGCTAGAGGGGGACAGGAGAGCTCTGGGGCCAACGTCCTGACTTTC
.	TRBD2	TRBV2	TRBJ2-3	CASSEVSRRGATADTQYF	TGTGCCAGCAGTGAAGTGAGTAGGCGGGGGGCAACCGCAGATACGCAGTATTTT
.	.	TRBV4-3	TRBJ1-2	CASSQDILNYGYTF	TGCGCCAGCAGCCAAGATATTTTGAACTATGGCTACACCTTC
few	.	TRBV12-3/TRBV12-4	TRBJ1-2	CASSLGAGWGDGYTF	TGTGCCAGCAGTTTAGGGGCAGGGTGGGGGGATGGCTACACCTTC
few	.	TRBV11-3	TRBJ1-1	CASSLSAGQRNTEAFF	TGTGCCAGCAGCTTAAGTGCGGGACAAAGGAACACTGAAGCTTTCTTT
few	.	TRBV7-8	TRBJ2-7	CASSSTGFHEQYF	TGTGCCAGCAGCTCAACAGGTTTCCACGAGCAGTACTTC
.	.	TRBV7-8	TRBJ2-5	CASSLRREGGETQYF	TGTGCCAGCAGCTTAAGGAGGGAAGGGGGAGAGACCCAGTACTTC
.	.	TRBV27	TRBJ2-5	CASSLSWHGETQYF	TGTGCGAGCAGCTTATCGTGGCATGGGGAGACCCAGTACTTC
once	.	TRBV28	TRBJ1-5	CASSTPEGFSGQPQHF	TGTGCCAGCAGCACCCCTGAAGGGTTTTCGGGTCAGCCCCAGCATTTT
.	.	TRBV12-3/TRBV12-4	TRBJ1-2	CASSFRRRGYTF	TGTGCCAGCAGCTTCAGGAGACGGGGCTACACCTTC
.	.	TRBV2	TRBJ1-1	CARLGRENTEAFF	TGTGCCAGGTTGGGCAGGGAAAACACTGAAGCTTTCTTT
few	.	TRBV20-1	TRBJ1-2	CSATNNLGMGGYTF	TGCAGTGCGACAAACAACCTCGGGATGGGGGGCTACACCTTC
.	TRBD2	TRBV29-1	TRBJ2-5	CSVRRQQRGETQYF	TGCAGCGTTCGTAGGCAACAGCGGGGAGAGACCCAGTACTTC
.	TRBD2	TRBV7-8	TRBJ2-1	CASSLALAGDYNEQFF	TGTGCCAGCAGCTTAGCTCTAGCGGGGGATTACAATGAGCAGTTCTTC
many	.	TRBV7-2	TRBJ2-5	CASSLESGREETQYF	TGTGCCAGCAGCTTAGAGAGTGGCAGGGAAGAGACCCAGTACTTC
.	.	TRBV29-1	TRBJ2-5	CSVARDPEETQYF	TGCAGCGTTGCCCGGGATCCGGAGGAGACCCAGTACTTC
many	TRBD2	TRBV29-1	TRBJ2-3	CSARTGTSSADTQYF	TGCAGCGCGAGAACCGGGACTAGCTCTGCAGATACGCAGTATTTT